This T cell receptor beta chain was observed in a study of cytomegalovirus exposure and HLA in healthy donors. General study points: The sole available immune exposure information was CMV serostatus. Both high specificity and high sensitivity reportedly marked the classifier's diagnosis of cytomegalovirus status.

Trimming took 6 bases from V and 5 from J; bases not matched to a gene: 4. The CDR3 consists of 12 residues. Germline assignment: CDR1 SGHTA and CDR2 FQGNSA. With respect to this clone: Its cognate antigen is unknown.

Participants comprised healthy donors of bone marrow. Both 60 Vbeta primers and 13 Jbeta primers went into the PCR. This table comes from immunoSEQ multiplex PCR, and its TCRdb copy is limited to in-frame clones, with some not included. The data contain about 160,000 clones, roughly 80% of them singletons. The receptor was isolated from a male donor in good health and CMV-seropositive. Sequencing was done on a sample of PBMCs. The rearrangement uses TRBV7-2 and TRBJ2-7; 7 bases are shared with TRBD1. The CDR3 sequence: CASRKGANEQYF. CDR3 nucleotides: TGTGCCAGCAGAAAGGGGGCGAACGAGCAGTACTTC.